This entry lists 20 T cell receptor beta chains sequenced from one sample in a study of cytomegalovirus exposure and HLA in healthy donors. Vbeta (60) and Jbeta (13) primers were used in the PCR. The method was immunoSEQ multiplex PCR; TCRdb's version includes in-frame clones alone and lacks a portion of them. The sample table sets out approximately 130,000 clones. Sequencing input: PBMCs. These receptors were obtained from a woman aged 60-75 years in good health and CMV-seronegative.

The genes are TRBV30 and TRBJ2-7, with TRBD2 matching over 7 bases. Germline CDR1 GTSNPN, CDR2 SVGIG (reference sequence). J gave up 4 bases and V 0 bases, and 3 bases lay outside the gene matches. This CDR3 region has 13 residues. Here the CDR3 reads CAWSVLARYEQYF. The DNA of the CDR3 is TGTGCCTGGAGTGTACTAGCGAGGTACGAGCAGTACTTC. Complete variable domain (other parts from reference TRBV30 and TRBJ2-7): SQTIHQWPATLVQPVGSPLSLECTVEGTSNPNLYWYRQAAGRGLQLLFYSVGIGQISSEVPQNLSASRPQDRQFILSSKKLLLSDSGFYLCAWSVLARYEQYFGPGTRLTVT.

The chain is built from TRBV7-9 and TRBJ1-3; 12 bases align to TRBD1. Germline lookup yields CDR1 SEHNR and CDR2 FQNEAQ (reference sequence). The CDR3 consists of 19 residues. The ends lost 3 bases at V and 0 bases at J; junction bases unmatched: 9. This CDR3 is CASSFAGTGGPNSGNTIYF. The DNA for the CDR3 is TGTGCCAGCAGCTTCGCCGGGACAGGGGGCCCCAACTCTGGAAACACCATATATTTT.

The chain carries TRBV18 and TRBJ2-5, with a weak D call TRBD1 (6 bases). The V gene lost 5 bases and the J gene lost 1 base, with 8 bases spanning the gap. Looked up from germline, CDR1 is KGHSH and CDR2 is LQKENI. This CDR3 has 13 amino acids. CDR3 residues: CASSRGTQETQYF. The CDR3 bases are TGTGCCAGCTCAAGGGGGACCCAAGAGACCCAGTACTTC.

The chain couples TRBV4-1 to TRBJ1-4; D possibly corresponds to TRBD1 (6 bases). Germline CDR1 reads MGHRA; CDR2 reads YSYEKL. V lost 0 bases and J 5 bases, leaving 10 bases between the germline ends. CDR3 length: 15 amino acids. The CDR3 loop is CASSQDGTFNEKLFF. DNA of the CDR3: TGCGCCAGCAGCCAAGATGGGACATTCAATGAAAAACTGTTTTTT.

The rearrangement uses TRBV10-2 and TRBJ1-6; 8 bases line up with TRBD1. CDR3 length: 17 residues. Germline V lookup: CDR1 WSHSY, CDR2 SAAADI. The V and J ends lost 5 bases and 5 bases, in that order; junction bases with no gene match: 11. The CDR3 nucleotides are TGCGCCAGCAGTACCGGACAGGGAGGCCGTCATAATTCACCCCTCCACTTT. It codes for CASSTGQGGRHNSPLHF.

In DNA, the CDR3 is TGTGCCAGCAGCCAAGATGTCGCGGGATTCACAGATACGCAGTATTTT. It is translated as CASSQDVAGFTDTQYF. The chain recombines TRBV14 with TRBJ2-3, with a possible D match to TRBD2 (6 bases). The germline V gene encodes CDR1 SGHDN and CDR2 FVKESK. The V end lost 0 bases, the J end lost 2 bases, and 12 bases lay between the germline ends. This CDR3 has 16 amino acids.

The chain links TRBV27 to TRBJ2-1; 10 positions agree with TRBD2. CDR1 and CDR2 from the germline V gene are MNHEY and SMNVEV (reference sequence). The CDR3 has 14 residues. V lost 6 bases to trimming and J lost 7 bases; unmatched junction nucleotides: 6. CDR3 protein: CASSWGLARNEQFF. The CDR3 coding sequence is TGTGCCAGCAGCTGGGGACTAGCGCGAAATGAGCAGTTCTTC.

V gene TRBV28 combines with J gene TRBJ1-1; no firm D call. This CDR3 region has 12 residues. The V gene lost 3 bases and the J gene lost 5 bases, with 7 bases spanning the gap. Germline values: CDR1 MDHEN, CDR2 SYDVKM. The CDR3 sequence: CASSFTVTEAFF. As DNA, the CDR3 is TGTGCCAGCAGTTTTACAGTTACTGAAGCTTTCTTT.

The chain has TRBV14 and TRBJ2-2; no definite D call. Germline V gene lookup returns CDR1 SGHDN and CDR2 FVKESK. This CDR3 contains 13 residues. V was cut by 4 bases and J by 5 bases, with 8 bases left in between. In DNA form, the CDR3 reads TGTGCCAGCAGCCTAACGGAGACCGGGGAGCTGTTTTTT. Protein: CASSLTETGELFF. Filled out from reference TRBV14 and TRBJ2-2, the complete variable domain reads EAGVTQFPSHSVIEKGQTVTLRCDPISGHDNLYWYRRVMGKEIKFLLHFVKESKQDESGMPNNRFLAERTGGTYSTLKVQPAELEDSGVYFCASSLTETGELFFGEGSRLTVL.

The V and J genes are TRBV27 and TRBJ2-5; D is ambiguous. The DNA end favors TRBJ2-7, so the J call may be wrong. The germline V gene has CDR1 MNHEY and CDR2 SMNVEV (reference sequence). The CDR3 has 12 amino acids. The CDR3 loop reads CASSLPGYEQYF. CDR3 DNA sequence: TGTGCCAGCAGTTTACCCGGGTACGAGCAGTACTTC.

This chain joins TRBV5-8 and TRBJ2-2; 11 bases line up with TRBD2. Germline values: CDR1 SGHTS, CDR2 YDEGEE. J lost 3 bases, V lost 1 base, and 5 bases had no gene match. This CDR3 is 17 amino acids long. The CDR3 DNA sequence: TGTGCCAGCAGCTTGTTCCTAGCGGGGGGTTACACCGGGGAGCTGTTTTTT. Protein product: CASSLFLAGGYTGELFF.

The CDR3 region is CASSFLGAFATNEKLFF. For the CDR3, the DNA is TGTGCCAGCAGTTTCTTAGGGGCATTTGCAACTAATGAAAAACTGTTTTTT. V and J are TRBV28 and TRBJ1-4; weak D call: TRBD1 (5 bases). Germline V gene sequence: CDR1 MDHEN, CDR2 SYDVKM. Trimming stripped 3 bases from V and 0 bases from J, with 14 bases between. The CDR3 is 17 amino acids.

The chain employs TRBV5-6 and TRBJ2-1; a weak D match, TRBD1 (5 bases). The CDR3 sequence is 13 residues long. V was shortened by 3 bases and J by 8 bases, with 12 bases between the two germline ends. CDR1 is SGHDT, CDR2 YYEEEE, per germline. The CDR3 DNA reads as TGTGCCAGCAGCTCCCCATCAGGGTATGAGCAGTTCTTC. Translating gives CASSSPSGYEQFF.

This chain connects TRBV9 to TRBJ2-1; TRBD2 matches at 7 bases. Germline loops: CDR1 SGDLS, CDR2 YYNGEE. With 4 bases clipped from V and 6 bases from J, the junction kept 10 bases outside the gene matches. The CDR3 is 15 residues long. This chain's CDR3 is CASSPGLAGANEQFF. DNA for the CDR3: TGTGCCAGCAGCCCGGGACTGGCGGGAGCCAATGAGCAGTTCTTC.

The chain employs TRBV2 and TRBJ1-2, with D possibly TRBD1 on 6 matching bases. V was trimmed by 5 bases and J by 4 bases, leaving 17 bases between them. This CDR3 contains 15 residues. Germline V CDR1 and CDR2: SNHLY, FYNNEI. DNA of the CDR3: TGTGCCAGCAGTCCTGACAGGTCCGCGGCCTATGGCTACACCTTC. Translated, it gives CASSPDRSAAYGYTF.

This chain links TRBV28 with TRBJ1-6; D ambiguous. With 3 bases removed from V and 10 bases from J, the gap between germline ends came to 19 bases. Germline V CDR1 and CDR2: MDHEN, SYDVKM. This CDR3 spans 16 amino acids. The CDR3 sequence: CASSFWGGGRGSPLHF. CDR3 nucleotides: TGTGCCAGCAGTTTTTGGGGTGGCGGGAGAGGCTCACCCCTCCACTTT.

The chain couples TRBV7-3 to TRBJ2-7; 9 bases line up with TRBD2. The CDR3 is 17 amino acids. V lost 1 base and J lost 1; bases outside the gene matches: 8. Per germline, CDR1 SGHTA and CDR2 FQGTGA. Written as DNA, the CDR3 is TGTGCCAGCAGCTTAAGTCGACTAGCGGCTATATCCTACGAGCAGTACTTC. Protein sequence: CASSLSRLAAISYEQYF. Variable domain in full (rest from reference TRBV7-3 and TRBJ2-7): GAGVSQTPSNKVTEKGKYVELRCDPISGHTALYWYRQSLGQGPEFLIYFQGTGAADDSGLPNDRFFAVRPEGSVSTLKIQRTERGDSAVYLCASSLSRLAAISYEQYFGPGTRLTVT.

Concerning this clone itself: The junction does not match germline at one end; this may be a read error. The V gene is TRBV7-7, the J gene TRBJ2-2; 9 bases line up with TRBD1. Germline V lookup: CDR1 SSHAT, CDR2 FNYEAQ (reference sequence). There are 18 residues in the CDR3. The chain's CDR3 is CASSHSRDRAENTGELFF. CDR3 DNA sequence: TGTGCTAGCAGCCATTCCCGGGACAGGGCGGAAAACACCGGGGAGCTGTTTTTT. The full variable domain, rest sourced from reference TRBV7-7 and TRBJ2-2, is GAGVSQSPRYKVTKRGQDVTLRCDPISSHATLYWYQQALGQGPEFLTYFNYEAQPDKSGLPSDRFSAERPEGSISTLTIQRTEQRDSAMYRCASSHSRDRAENTGELFFGEGSRLTVL.

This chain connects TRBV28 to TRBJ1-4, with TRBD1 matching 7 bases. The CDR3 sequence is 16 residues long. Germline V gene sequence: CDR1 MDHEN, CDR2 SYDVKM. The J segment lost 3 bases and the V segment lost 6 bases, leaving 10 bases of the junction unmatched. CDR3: CASSSGQALPNEKLFF. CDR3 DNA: TGTGCCAGCAGCTCTGGACAGGCCTTACCTAATGAAAAACTGTTTTTT.

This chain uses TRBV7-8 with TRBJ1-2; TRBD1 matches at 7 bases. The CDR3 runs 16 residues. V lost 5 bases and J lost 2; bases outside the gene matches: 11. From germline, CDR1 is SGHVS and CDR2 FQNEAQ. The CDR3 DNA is TGTGCCAGCAGCCCGAAGACAGGGTTTTCGAACTATGGCTACACCTTC. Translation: CASSPKTGFSNYGYTF.